One sample yielded the 11 T cell receptor beta chains listed below, sequenced in a study of blood T cell repertoires in COVID-19. Data came from immunoSEQ multiplex PCR; TCRdb stores just in-frame clones and leaves some out. Among about 400,000 clones listed, roughly nine tenths were seen once. The source material was PBMCs or T cells enriched from blood (not recorded which). These receptors originate from a woman aged 18-29 years with acute COVID-19.

This clone has a single count. The chain has TRBV6-5 and TRBJ1-2; maybe TRBD1 (5 bases). Germline lookup yields CDR1 MNHEY and CDR2 SVGAGI. V gave up 6 bases and J gave up 5 bases, with 10 bases separating them. This CDR3 region has 12 residues. CDR3 sequence (DNA): TGTGCCAGCAGACAAAAGGGGTATGGCTACACCTTC. The encoded protein is CASRQKGYGYTF.

The J gene is TRBJ1-2, the V gene TRBV7-9; 11 positions match TRBD1. Looked up from germline, CDR1 is SEHNR and CDR2 is FQNEAQ (reference sequence). The CDR3 has 15 residues. V shed 5 bases and J 5 bases; nucleotides not matched to a gene: 7. DNA for the CDR3: TGTGCCAGCAGCGTGGACAGGGGGCGAGGGTATGGCTACACCTTC. It encodes CASSVDRGRGYGYTF.

The CDR3 loop reads CASSSPTIHRRTNYGYTF. The CDR3 coding sequence is TGTGCCAGCAGCTCACCCACCATCCACAGGCGTACTAACTATGGCTACACCTTC. The chain carries TRBV7-8 and TRBJ1-2; D perhaps matches TRBD1 (5 bases). Germline V gene sequence: CDR1 SGHVS, CDR2 FQNEAQ. The CDR3 contains 18 residues. Trimming took 4 bases from V and 0 from J, leaving 21 bases between them.

The V gene is TRBV4-1, the J gene TRBJ2-1; 12 bases are shared with TRBD2. In germline, CDR1 is MGHRA, CDR2 YSYEKL. After removal of 0 bases from V and 0 bases from J, the junction contained 3 bases not matched to a gene. CDR3 size: 18 residues. CDR3 bases: TGCGCCAGCAGCCAAGAAGGACTAGCGGGGCTCTCCTACAATGAGCAGTTCTTC. Amino acid sequence: CASSQEGLAGLSYNEQFF.

This clone is a singleton in its sample. The sample holds other DNA sequences that translate to the same CDR3. This sequence joins TRBV5-5 and TRBJ1-5, with a weak D call TRBD1 (6 bases). The CDR3 loop spans 14 amino acids. V gave up 0 bases and J gave up 7 bases, with 11 bases separating them. The germline gives CDR1 SGHKS, CDR2 YYEKEE (reference sequence). CDR3 bases: TGTGCCAGCAGCTTGGTCAGGGGCAGCCAGCCCCAGCATTTT. Its translation: CASSLVRGSQPQHF.

This chain uses TRBV28 with TRBJ1-1; D is unresolved. V lost 6 bases and J lost 10, with 24 bases in between. The CDR3 sequence is 15 residues long. Germline V CDR1 and CDR2: MDHEN, SYDVKM. CDR3 sequence: CASSDRAALPLAAFF. For the CDR3, the DNA is TGTGCCAGCAGCGACCGGGCAGCCCTACCCCTAGCAGCTTTCTTT.

This sequence joins TRBV5-1 and TRBJ1-5, with 7 bases aligning to TRBD1. Losses at the gene ends were 4 bases for V and 4 bases for J; bases not matched to a gene: 5. The CDR3 consists of 14 residues. Germline CDR1 reads SGHRS; CDR2 reads YFSETQ. CDR3 DNA: TGCGCCAGCAGCCCGACAGGGAGGAATCAGCCCCAGCATTTT. Its translation is CASSPTGRNQPQHF.

The CDR3 DNA follows: TGTGCCAGCAGCTTTGGGGTAGGGGAATGGACCCAGTACTTC. Translating gives CASSFGVGEWTQYF. The chain uses TRBV5-5 and TRBJ2-5; perhaps TRBD1 as D (5 bases). V shed 2 bases and J shed 7 bases, with 15 bases lying between them. Germline V gene data show CDR1 as SGHKS and CDR2 as YYEKEE (reference sequence). CDR3 length: 14 residues.

The chain uses TRBV6-5 and TRBJ1-6; D ambiguous. Deletions cut 4 bases from V and 0 bases from J, with 7 bases between. From germline, CDR1 is MNHEY and CDR2 SVGAGI. CDR3 length: 15 amino acids. CDR3 sequence: CASSSMSSYNSPLHF. CDR3 sequence (DNA): TGTGCCAGCAGTTCCATGAGCTCCTATAATTCACCCCTCCACTTT.

V and J are TRBV4-1 and TRBJ2-1; D gene uncertain. Trimming cost V 0 bases and J 8 bases, with 11 bases left between them. The CDR3 is made up of 14 amino acids. CDR1 is MGHRA, CDR2 YSYEKL, per germline. CDR3 DNA: TGCGCCAGCAGCCAAGATTCGGCGGCGGATGAGCAGTTCTTC. Amino acids: CASSQDSAADEQFF.

This chain uses TRBV24-1 with TRBJ2-5; 7 nucleotides agree with TRBD1. This CDR3 contains 14 residues. Germline V gene lookup returns CDR1 KGHDR and CDR2 SFDVKD. V was clipped by 3 bases and J by 1 base; unmatched bases: 1. Here the CDR3 DNA reads TGTGCCACCAGTGATGGGACAGTCCAAGAGACCCAGTACTTC. Translated, it gives CATSDGTVQETQYF.